These 8 T cell receptor beta chains were all obtained from the same sample, sequenced in a study of graft-versus-host responses after intestinal transplantation (dated by TCRdb to the early 2020s). No antigen has been assigned to these receptors. The library came from the immunoSEQ multiplex PCR assay. TCRdb re-hosts the immuneACCESS table, in-frame sequences only. Its copies lack some clones; in the studies checked, an unresolved V gene accounts for under half of them, and the cause for the rest is not known. Present in this sample are fewer than 90,000 clones, roughly 93% of which were seen just once. Together, the top ten hold approximately 0.2% of the sample. Per the publication, the time point label means: cells obtained before transplantation from donor or recipient. This sample comprised unstimulated CD4+ T cells sorted from spleen or lymph node cells, obtained before transplant. Receptor source: a human donor who was the organ donor for an intestinal transplant.

This clone has just one count. The chain has TRBV6-6 and TRBJ1-2; possibly TRBD1 for D (5 bases). CDR1 and CDR2 from the germline V gene are MNHNY and SVGAGI (reference sequence). Between the trimmed V and J ends, which lost 0 bases and 6 bases, there was a span of 11 bases. The CDR3 is 14 amino acids. In DNA, the CDR3 is TGTGCCAGCAGTTACTCGAAAGGGGAGGATGGCTACACCTTC. It codes for CASSYSKGEDGYTF.

V usage is TRBV19 and J usage is TRBJ2-3, with 7 bases identical to TRBD1. CDR1 is LNHDA and CDR2 is SQIVND in the germline V gene (reference sequence). Trimming at V came to 3 bases and at J to 4 bases, leaving 4 bases not matched to a gene. This CDR3 is 14 amino acids long. The CDR3 DNA reads as TGTGCCAGTAGTATCCGACAGGGCGCAGATACGCAGTATTTT. Amino acids: CASSIRQGADTQYF.

On this clone itself: The conserved phenylalanine or tryptophan normally closing the CDR3 is absent here, so this likely arose from a read error. The chain has TRBV19 and TRBJ1-2; 9 nucleotides line up with TRBD1. Trimming took 8 bases from V and 0 from J; bases not matched to a gene: 4. Germline CDR1 LNHDA, CDR2 SQIVND (reference sequence). This CDR3 region has 14 residues. CDR3 DNA sequence: TGTGCCAGTGGGACAGGGATCCCTAACTATGGCTACACCCTC. Residues: CASGTGIPNYGYTL.

This clone occurred once. The chain carries TRBV30 and TRBJ2-7; maybe TRBD1 (5 bases). This CDR3 is 15 amino acids long. Germline V lookup: CDR1 GTSNPN, CDR2 SVGIG (reference sequence). V was pared by 0 bases and J by 6 bases, with 18 bases between. CDR3 loop: CAWSVKLAGMGEQYF. The CDR3 coding sequence is TGTGCCTGGAGTGTTAAATTGGCAGGGATGGGCGAGCAGTACTTC.

This chain uses TRBV2 with TRBJ1-2; D may be TRBD1 (5 bases). CDR1 and CDR2 (germline): SNHLY, FYNNEI. The CDR3 length is 15 residues. Trimming took off 5 bases at V and 4 bases at J, with 17 bases between the two ends. CDR3 residues: CASSRREGEFYGYTF. The DNA of the CDR3 is TGTGCCAGCAGTCGTCGCGAAGGGGAGTTCTATGGCTACACCTTC.

The V gene is TRBV7-9, the J gene TRBJ1-2; no firm D call. V dropped 5 bases and J dropped 8 bases, with 12 bases sitting between them. CDR1 is SEHNR, CDR2 FQNEAQ, per germline (reference sequence). This CDR3 contains 12 residues. CDR3 sequence reads: CASSPPSRGYTF. The CDR3 DNA follows: TGTGCCAGCAGCCCACCTAGTCGGGGCTACACCTTC.

V is TRBV18 and J is TRBJ2-7; D possibly corresponds to TRBD2 (6 bases). Trimming cost V 6 bases and J 4 bases, with 22 bases left between them. The germline V gene encodes CDR1 KGHSH and CDR2 LQKENI. The CDR3 spans 16 residues. The CDR3 loop is CASSRPGGTGAYEQYF. In nucleotides, the CDR3 is TGTGCCAGCTCGCGTCCTGGCGGGACCGGGGCTTACGAGCAGTACTTC.

This clone came up a few times. The V gene is TRBV10-3, the J gene TRBJ1-6; TRBD1 agrees at 7 bases. CDR3 size: 15 residues. Germline CDR1 reads ENHRY; CDR2 reads SYGVKD. The trim removed 8 bases at V and 11 bases at J, leaving 15 bases unmatched. CDR3 coding DNA: TGTGCCATCTGGGGGGACAGTTCCAGGTTAACACCCCTCCACTTT. It specifies CAIWGDSSRLTPLHF.